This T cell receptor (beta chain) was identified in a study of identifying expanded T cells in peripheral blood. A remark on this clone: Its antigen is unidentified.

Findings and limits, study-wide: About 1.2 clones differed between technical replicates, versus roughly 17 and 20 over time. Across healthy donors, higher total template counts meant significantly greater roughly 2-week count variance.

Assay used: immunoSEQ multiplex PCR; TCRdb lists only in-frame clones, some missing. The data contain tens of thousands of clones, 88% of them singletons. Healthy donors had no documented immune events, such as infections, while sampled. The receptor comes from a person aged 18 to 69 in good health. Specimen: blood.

As DNA, the CDR3 is TGCGCCAGCAGCCAGGCGGGACAGCCGGGAGATACGCAGTATTTT. Its protein is CASSQAGQPGDTQYF. The chain employs TRBV4-1 and TRBJ2-3, with D possibly being TRBD1 (7 bases). This CDR3 spans 15 amino acids. Trimming cost V 3 bases and J 5 bases, with 15 bases left between them. CDR1 and CDR2 (germline): MGHRA, YSYEKL.